The rows below give T cell receptor beta chains drawn from one sample of a study of shared clonotypes between healthy human individuals. This table comes from immunoSEQ multiplex PCR, and its TCRdb copy is limited to in-frame clones, with some not included. The sample has more than 2,000,000 clones, around 90% seen once. The sequenced material came from naive CD4+ T cells sorted from blood. These TCRs come from a man between 18 and 29 years old in good health. CDR3s include the opening cysteine and the closing phenylalanine or tryptophan. D genes are given only for firm matches. Clone size appears in some rows only: once, few, many, or a class for an expanded clone.

NA,TRBV7-2,NA,TRBJ2-7,14,CASSAREMPYEQYF,TGTGCCAGCAGCGCACGGGAGATGCCCTACGAGCAGTACTTC
NA,TRBV5-1,TRBD1,TRBJ1-1,15,CASSLVGRGSAEAFF,TGCGCCAGCAGCTTGGTCGGCAGGGGGAGTGCTGAAGCTTTCTTT
NA,TRBV2,NA,TRBJ2-7,10,CASSIVDLYF,TGTGCCAGCAGTATCGTAGATTTGTACTTC
NA,TRBV19,TRBD1,TRBJ1-4,15,CASSIIDRGNEKLFF,TGTGCCAGTAGTATAATCGACAGGGGGAATGAAAAACTGTTTTTT
NA,TRBV5-1,NA,TRBJ2-3,16,CASSYTASAVTDTQYF,TGCGCCAGCAGCTATACCGCTAGTGCGGTCACAGATACGCAGTATTTT
few,TRBV11-2,NA,TRBJ1-6,13,CASSSTGRSPLHF,TGTGCCAGCAGCTCAACGGGTCGGTCACCCCTCCACTTT
NA,TRBV28,NA,TRBJ1-2,13,CASSLVGAVPFYF,TGTGCCAGCAGTTTAGTTGGGGCAGTCCCCTTCTACTTC
NA,TRBV18,NA,TRBJ1-1,14,CASSPPYRSTEAFF,TGTGCCAGCTCACCACCCTACAGGAGCACTGAAGCTTTCTTT
few,TRBV28,TRBD2,TRBJ2-5,21,CASSRAPPGVPSGPSQETQYF,TGTGCCAGCAGCCGAGCCCCCCCAGGGGTTCCTAGCGGGCCCTCACAAGAGACCCAGTACTTC
NA,TRBV19,NA,TRBJ2-1,13,CARREDRDHEQFF,TGTGCCAGGAGGGAGGACAGAGACCATGAGCAGTTCTTC
NA,TRBV30,TRBD1,TRBJ1-4,15,CAWRSTGGTNEKLFF,TGTGCCTGGAGATCTACAGGGGGAACTAATGAAAAACTGTTTTTT
few,TRBV30,TRBD1,TRBJ1-1,14,CAWSVTGGNTEAFF,TGTGCCTGGAGTGTAACAGGGGGGAACACTGAAGCTTTCTTT
NA,TRBV6-5,NA,TRBJ1-2,13,CASKGWSNYGYTF,TGTGCCAGCAAAGGATGGTCTAACTATGGCTACACCTTC
NA,TRBV5-5,TRBD1,TRBJ1-4,16,CASSWGPTGGSEKLFF,TGTGCCAGCAGCTGGGGACCGACAGGGGGGAGTGAAAAACTGTTTTTT
NA,TRBV10-3,TRBD1,TRBJ2-7,13,CAISDTGDYEQYF,TGTGCCATCAGTGATACAGGGGACTACGAGCAGTACTTC
NA,TRBV6-1,NA,TRBJ2-1,14,CASSFAENGGEQFF,TGTGCCAGCAGTTTCGCGGAGAATGGGGGTGAGCAGTTCTTC
NA,TRBV5-1,NA,TRBJ1-1,15,CASSLVPGVNTEAFF,TGCGCCAGCAGCTTGGTTCCGGGTGTGAACACTGAAGCTTTCTTT
NA,TRBV10-3,NA,TRBJ2-2,14,CAISETANTGELFF,TGTGCCATCAGTGAGACCGCCAATACCGGGGAGCTGTTTTTT
once,TRBV28,TRBD1,TRBJ2-5,13,CASTGQLQETQYF,TGTGCCAGCACGGGACAGCTCCAAGAGACCCAGTACTTC
NA,TRBV19,NA,TRBJ2-2,13,CASSIGSFRELFF,TGTGCCAGTAGTATAGGTTCGTTCCGGGAGCTGTTTTTT
NA,TRBV5-4,NA,TRBJ1-2,13,CASSLAEIYGYTF,TGTGCCAGCAGCTTGGCGGAGATCTATGGCTACACCTTC
NA,TRBV27,TRBD1,TRBJ2-7,15,CASSWAGTGGYEQYF,TGTGCCAGCAGTTGGGCCGGGACAGGGGGTTACGAGCAGTACTTC
NA,TRBV11-2,NA,TRBJ2-5,18,CASSLEGRVGGGQETQYF,TGTGCCAGCAGCTTAGAGGGCAGGGTAGGAGGGGGACAAGAGACCCAGTACTTC
NA,TRBV7-2,TRBD1,TRBJ2-7,15,CASSPGGVAAYEQYF,TGTGCCAGCAGCCCAGGGGGAGTTGCGGCCTACGAGCAGTACTTC
NA,TRBV10-2,NA,TRBJ1-5,14,CASSESTGYQPQHF,TGCGCCAGCAGTGAGTCAACGGGATATCAGCCCCAGCATTTT
NA,TRBV7-9,NA,TRBJ2-4,17,CASSLFKQLLAKNIQYF,TGTGCCAGCAGCTTGTTTAAACAGCTCCTAGCCAAAAACATTCAGTACTTC
once,TRBV5-1,NA,TRBJ1-1,19,CASSLGKSGGGLWDTEAFF,TGCGCCAGCAGCTTGGGCAAAAGTGGCGGGGGGCTTTGGGACACTGAAGCTTTCTTT
NA,TRBV10-2,TRBD1,TRBJ2-5,13,CASRGQGQETQYF,TGCGCCAGCAGGGGACAGGGACAAGAGACCCAGTACTTC
NA,TRBV16,NA,TRBJ2-2,11,CASSQFGELFF,TGTGCCAGCAGCCAATTCGGGGAGCTGTTTTTT
NA,TRBV2,NA,TRBJ2-5,12,CASSAFVETQYF,TGTGCCAGCAGTGCCTTCGTGGAGACCCAGTACTTC
NA,TRBV4-1,TRBD1,TRBJ2-5,16,CASSQVGIRGQETQYF,TGCGCCAGCAGCCAAGTCGGGATAAGGGGACAGGAGACCCAGTACTTC
NA,TRBV14,TRBD1,TRBJ1-1,14,CASSQSPPGQEAFF,TGTGCCAGCAGCCAATCACCTCCGGGACAGGAAGCTTTCTTT
NA,TRBV30,NA,TRBJ1-6,16,CAWSFSGRADNSPLHF,TGTGCCTGGTCTTTTTCCGGACGGGCGGATAATTCACCCCTCCACTTT
NA,TRBV7-9,TRBD1,TRBJ1-1,17,CASSPWLAGGRGTEAFF,TGTGCCAGCAGTCCTTGGCTCGCAGGGGGAAGGGGCACTGAAGCTTTCTTT
NA,TRBV6-1,NA,TRBJ1-5,15,CASSEVGLSNQPQHF,TGTGCCAGCAGTGAAGTAGGACTGAGCAATCAGCCCCAGCATTTT
NA,TRBV11-2,NA,TRBJ1-1,14,CASSLAGTGSEAFF,TGTGCCAGCAGCTTAGCAGGGACTGGGTCTGAAGCTTTCTTT
NA,TRBV6-6,NA,TRBJ1-1,12,CASSLGGIGAFF,TGTGCCAGCAGTTTAGGGGGAATCGGGGCTTTCTTT
NA,TRBV6-1,TRBD1,TRBJ1-2,18,CASSERGAGGYANYGYTF,TGTGCCAGCAGTGAAAGGGGGGCAGGGGGCTACGCTAACTATGGCTACACCTTC
NA,TRBV18,NA,TRBJ2-2,18,CASSPVLHGGSNTGELFF,TGTGCCAGCTCACCGGTACTCCATGGTGGTTCGAACACCGGGGAGCTGTTTTTT
NA,TRBV6-1,NA,TRBJ2-1,15,CASSESITPYNEQFF,TGTGCCAGCAGTGAAAGTATAACCCCCTACAATGAGCAGTTCTTC